The present T cell receptor beta chain was sequenced within a study of blood T cells in healthy people across ages. Together with a sample-barcoded 5' primer, a J-beta primer mix was included in a second PCR lasting about 7 to 11 cycles. TCRdb redid the calling of the 5' RACE reads with MiXCR, one entry per CDR3 protein. Here the sample spans hundreds of thousands of distinct CDR3 sequences, roughly 32% being singletons. Per the germline V gene, CDR1 is KGHDR and CDR2 is SFDVKD. The CDR3 is 17 residues long. Isolation yielded PBMCs, at least 7 million per sample, in every case. Extraction yielded at least 5.5 micrograms of total RNA per sample.

The sequenced material came from blood. The clonotype comes from an elderly woman in good health. The chain combines TRBV24-1 with TRBJ2-7; 16 bases line up with TRBD2. The assigned J gene may be wrong: the sequence end matches TRBJ2-5 better. CDR3 region: CATSDGTSGRAAETQYF. CDR3 in DNA: TGTGCCACCAGTGACGGGACTAGCGGGAGGGCCGCAGAGACCCAGTACTTC.